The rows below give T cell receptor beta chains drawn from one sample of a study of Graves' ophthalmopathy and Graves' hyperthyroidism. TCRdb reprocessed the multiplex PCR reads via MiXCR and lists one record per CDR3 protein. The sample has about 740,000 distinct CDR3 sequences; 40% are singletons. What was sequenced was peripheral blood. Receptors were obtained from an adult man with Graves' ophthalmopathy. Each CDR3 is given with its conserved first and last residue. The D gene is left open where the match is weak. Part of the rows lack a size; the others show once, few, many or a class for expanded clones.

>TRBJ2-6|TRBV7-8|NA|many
TGTGCCAGCAGCTCGCGGGCTAGGGACGTCTCTGGGGCCAACGTCCTGACTTTC
CASSSRARDVSGANVLTF
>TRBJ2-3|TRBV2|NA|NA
TGTGCCAGCAGTGAAATTGGGACAGATACGCAGTATTTT
CASSEIGTDTQYF
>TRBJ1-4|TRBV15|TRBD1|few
TGTGCCACCAGCAGAGGGACAGGGCACGAAAAACTGTTTTTT
CATSRGTGHEKLFF
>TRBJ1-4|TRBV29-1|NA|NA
TGCAGCGCGACGAGTCGGGGGGGTAGTGAAAAACTGTTTTTT
CSATSRGGSEKLFF
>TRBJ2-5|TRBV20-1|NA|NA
TGCAGTGCTAGAGAAGTGGGGATAGTGTTAGGGGGAGAGACCCAGTACTTC
CSAREVGIVLGGETQYF
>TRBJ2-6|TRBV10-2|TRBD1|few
TGTGCCAGCAGGGACAGATCCGGGGCCAACGTCCTGACTTTC
CASRDRSGANVLTF
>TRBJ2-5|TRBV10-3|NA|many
TGTGCCATCAGTGGGCAGGGTCAAGAGACCCAGTACTTC
CAISGQGQETQYF
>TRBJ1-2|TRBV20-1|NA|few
TGCAGTGCTAGTCCAAGCGAGGGCTACACCTTC
CSASPSEGYTF
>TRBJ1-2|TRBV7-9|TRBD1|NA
TGTGCCAGCAGCCCCCCGGGACAGGGAGATGATGGCTACACCTTC
CASSPPGQGDDGYTF
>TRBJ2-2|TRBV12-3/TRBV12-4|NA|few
TGTGCCAGCCTTAGTGGCACCGGGGAGCTGTTTTTT
CASLSGTGELFF
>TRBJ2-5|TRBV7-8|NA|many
TGTGCCAGCAGCTTAGGCCTAGAGTACCAAGAGACCCAGTACTTC
CASSLGLEYQETQYF
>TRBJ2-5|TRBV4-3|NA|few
TGCGCCAGCAGCCAAGAAGAGGGATGGGAGACCCAGTACTTC
CASSQEEGWETQYF
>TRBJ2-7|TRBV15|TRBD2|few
TGTGCCACCAGCCGCGACGTAGCGGGGGGAAAATACGAGCAGTACTTC
CATSRDVAGGKYEQYF
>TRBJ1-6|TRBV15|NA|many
TGTGCCACCAGCAGAGATCCCCGGGACGGCAATTCACCCCTCCACTTT
CATSRDPRDGNSPLHF
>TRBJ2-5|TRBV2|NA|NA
TGTGCCAGCAGTTCCCTAGAGGGGGGAGCAGAGACCCAGTACTTC
CASSSLEGGAETQYF
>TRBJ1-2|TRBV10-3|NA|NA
TGTGCCAGCAGTTGGTACCCTAGTCGGCTTAACTATGGCTACACCTTC
CASSWYPSRLNYGYTF
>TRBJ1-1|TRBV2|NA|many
TGTGCCAGCAGTGAATATGGGGGGCTGAACACTGAAGCTTTCTTT
CASSEYGGLNTEAFF
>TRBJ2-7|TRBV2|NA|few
TGTGCCAGCAGTTCCAATTTCGTGGGTAGACGGCATTACGAGCAGTACTTC
CASSSNFVGRRHYEQYF
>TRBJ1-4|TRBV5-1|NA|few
TGCGCCAGCAGCTTGGAAGGGAGGGATGAAAAACTGTTTTTT
CASSLEGRDEKLFF
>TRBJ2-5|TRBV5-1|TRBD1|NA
TGCGCCAGCAAAATCCTGGGGACAGGGCAAGAGACCCAGTACTTC
CASKILGTGQETQYF
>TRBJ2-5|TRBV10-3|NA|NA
TGTGCCATCAGTGACCTCCGGGGGCAGTGGGAGACCCAGTACTTC
CAISDLRGQWETQYF
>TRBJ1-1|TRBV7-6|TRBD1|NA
TGTGCCAGCAGCCCTCGGACAGGGGGCGGGATCACTGAAGCTTTCTTT
CASSPRTGGGITEAFF
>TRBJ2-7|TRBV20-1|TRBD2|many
TGCAGTGCAAATCTAGCGGGCGAGCAGTACTTC
CSANLAGEQYF
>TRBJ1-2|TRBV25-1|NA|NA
TGTGCCACGGTGGGATATGGCTATGGCTACACCTTC
CATVGYGYGYTF
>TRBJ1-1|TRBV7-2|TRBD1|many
TGTGCCAGCAGCCCGCGACAGGGGCAGAACACTGAAGCTTTCTTT
CASSPRQGQNTEAFF
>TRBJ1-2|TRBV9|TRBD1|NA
TGTGCCAGCTCATTGAGGACAGGGGTCTATGGCTACACCTTC
CASSLRTGVYGYTF
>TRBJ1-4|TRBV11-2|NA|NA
TGTGCCAGACACAGTGTGAAAGAAAAACTGTTTTTT
CARHSVKEKLFF
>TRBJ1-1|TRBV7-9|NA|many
TGTGCCAGCAGCTTATTCGGGTTGAACACTGAAGCTTTCTTT
CASSLFGLNTEAFF
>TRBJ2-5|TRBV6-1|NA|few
TGTGCCAGCAGTCCAACTAAAGGAATGCAGGGGATGGCCCAGTACTTC
CASSPTKGMQGMAQYF